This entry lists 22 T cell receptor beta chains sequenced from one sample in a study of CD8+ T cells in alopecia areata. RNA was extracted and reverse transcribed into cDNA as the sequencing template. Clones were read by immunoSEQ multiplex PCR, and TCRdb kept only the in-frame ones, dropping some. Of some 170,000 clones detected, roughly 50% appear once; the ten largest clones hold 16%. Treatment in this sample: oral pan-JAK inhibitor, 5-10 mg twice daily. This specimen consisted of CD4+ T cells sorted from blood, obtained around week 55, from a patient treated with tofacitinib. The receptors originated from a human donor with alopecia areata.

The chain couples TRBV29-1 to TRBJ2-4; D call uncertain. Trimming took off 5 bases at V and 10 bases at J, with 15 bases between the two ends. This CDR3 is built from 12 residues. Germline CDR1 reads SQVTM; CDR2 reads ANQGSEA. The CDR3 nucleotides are TGCAGCGTTTCGTTCCGCCACGGGATTCAGTACTTC. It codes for CSVSFRHGIQYF.

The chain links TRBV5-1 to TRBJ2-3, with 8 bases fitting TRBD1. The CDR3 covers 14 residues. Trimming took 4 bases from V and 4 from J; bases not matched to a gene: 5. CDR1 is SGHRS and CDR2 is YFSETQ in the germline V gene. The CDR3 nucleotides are TGCGCCAGCAGCCTGACGGACAGGGCAGATACGCAGTATTTT. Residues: CASSLTDRADTQYF.

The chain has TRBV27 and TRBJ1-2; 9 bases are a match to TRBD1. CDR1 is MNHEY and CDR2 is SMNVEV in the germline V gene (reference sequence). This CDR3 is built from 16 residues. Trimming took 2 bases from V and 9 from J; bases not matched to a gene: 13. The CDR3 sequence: CASSLGNPGQGSSYTF. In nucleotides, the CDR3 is TGTGCCAGCAGTTTAGGAAACCCGGGACAGGGTTCAAGCTACACCTTC.

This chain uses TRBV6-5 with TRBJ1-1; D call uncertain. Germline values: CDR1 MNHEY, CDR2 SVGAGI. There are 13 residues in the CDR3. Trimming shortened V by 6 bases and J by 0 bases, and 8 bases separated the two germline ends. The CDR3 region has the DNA TGTGCCAGCAGCCTCCGGCTGAACACTGAAGCTTTCTTT. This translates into CASSLRLNTEAFF.

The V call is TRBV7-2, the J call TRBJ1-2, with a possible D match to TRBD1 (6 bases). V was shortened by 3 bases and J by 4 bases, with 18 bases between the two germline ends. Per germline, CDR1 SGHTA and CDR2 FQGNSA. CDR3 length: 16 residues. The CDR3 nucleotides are TGTGCCAGCAGCTTCCGGGGGGCAGGGACGAGCTATGGCTACACCTTC. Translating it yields CASSFRGAGTSYGYTF.

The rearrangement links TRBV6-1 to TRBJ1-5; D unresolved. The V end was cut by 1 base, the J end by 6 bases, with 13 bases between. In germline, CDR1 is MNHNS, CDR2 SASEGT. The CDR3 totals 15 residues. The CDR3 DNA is TGTGCCAGCAGTGAAGGGCCCTTGGTGGGTCAGCCCCAGCATTTT. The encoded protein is CASSEGPLVGQPQHF.

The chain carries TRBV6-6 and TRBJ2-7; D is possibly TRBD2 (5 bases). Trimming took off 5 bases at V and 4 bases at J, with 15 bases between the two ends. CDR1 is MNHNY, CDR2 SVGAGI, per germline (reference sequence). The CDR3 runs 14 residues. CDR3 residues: CASSRPDGGYEQYF. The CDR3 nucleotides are TGTGCCAGCAGTCGGCCGGACGGAGGATACGAGCAGTACTTC.

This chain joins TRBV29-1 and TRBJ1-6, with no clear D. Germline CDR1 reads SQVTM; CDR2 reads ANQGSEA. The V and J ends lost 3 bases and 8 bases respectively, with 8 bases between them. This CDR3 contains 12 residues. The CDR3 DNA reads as TGCAGCGTTGAGCGGTGGTATTCACCCCTCCACTTT. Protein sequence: CSVERWYSPLHF.

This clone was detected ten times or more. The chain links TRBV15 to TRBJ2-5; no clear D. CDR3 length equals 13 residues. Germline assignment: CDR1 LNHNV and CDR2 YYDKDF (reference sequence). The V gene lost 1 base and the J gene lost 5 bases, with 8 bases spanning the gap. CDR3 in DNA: TGTGCCACCAGCAGAGGGTCGGACGAGACCCAGTACTTC. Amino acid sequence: CATSRGSDETQYF.

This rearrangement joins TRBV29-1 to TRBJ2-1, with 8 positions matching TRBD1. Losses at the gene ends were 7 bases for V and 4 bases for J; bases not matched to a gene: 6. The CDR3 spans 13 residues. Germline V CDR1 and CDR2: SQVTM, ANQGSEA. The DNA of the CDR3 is TGCAGCGCCGGACAGGGCGGGTACAATGAGCAGTTCTTC. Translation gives CSAGQGGYNEQFF.

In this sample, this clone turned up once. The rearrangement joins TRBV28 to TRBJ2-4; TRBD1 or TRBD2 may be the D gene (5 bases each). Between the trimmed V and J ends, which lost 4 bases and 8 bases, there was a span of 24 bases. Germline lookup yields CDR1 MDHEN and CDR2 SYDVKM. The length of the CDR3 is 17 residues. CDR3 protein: CASSSEGTANRRDIQYF. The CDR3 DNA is TGTGCCAGCAGTTCAGAAGGGACCGCGAATAGACGGGACATTCAGTACTTC.

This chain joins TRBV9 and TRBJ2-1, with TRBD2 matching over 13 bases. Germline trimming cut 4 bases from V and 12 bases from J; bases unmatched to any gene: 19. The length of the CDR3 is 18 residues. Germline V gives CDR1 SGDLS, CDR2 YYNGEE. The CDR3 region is CASSPSTSGGSRPEGQFF. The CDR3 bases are TGTGCCAGCAGCCCCTCGACTAGCGGGGGGTCGAGACCCGAGGGGCAGTTCTTC.

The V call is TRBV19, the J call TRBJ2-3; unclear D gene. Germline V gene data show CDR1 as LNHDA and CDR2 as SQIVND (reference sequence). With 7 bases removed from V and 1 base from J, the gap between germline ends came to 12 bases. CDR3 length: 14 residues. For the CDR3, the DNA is TGTGCCAGTAAGCCCACCCGGGGCACAGATACGCAGTATTTT. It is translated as CASKPTRGTDTQYF.

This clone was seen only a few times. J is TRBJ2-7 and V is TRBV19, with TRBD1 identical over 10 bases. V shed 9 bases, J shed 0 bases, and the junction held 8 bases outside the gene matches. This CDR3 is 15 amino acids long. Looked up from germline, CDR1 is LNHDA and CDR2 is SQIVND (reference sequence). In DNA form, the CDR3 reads TGTGCCAGGGGACAGGGGTGTATCTCCTCCTACGAGCAGTACTTC. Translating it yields CARGQGCISSYEQYF.

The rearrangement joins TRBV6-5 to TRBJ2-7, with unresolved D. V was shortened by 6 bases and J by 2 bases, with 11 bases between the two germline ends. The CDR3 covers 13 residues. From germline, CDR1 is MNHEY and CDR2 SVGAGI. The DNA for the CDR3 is TGTGCCAGCAGCCTGACGGTGGCCTACGAGCAGTACTTC. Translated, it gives CASSLTVAYEQYF.

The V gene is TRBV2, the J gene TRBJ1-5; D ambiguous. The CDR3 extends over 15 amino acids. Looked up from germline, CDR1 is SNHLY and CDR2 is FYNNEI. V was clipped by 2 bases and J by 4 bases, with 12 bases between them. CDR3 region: CASSELLAGNQPQHF. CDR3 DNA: TGTGCCAGCAGTGAATTGTTGGCAGGAAATCAGCCCCAGCATTTT.

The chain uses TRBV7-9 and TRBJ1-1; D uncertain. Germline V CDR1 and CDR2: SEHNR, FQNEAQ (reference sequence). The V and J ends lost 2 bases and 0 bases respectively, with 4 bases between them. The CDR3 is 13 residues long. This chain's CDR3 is CASSLQLNTEAFF. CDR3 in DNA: TGTGCCAGCAGCTTACAGTTGAACACTGAAGCTTTCTTT.

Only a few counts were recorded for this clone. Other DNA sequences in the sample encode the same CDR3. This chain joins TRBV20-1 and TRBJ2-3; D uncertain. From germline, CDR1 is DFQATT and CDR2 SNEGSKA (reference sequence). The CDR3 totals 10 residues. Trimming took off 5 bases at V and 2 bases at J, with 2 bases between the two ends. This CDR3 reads CSASTDTQYF. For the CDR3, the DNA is TGCAGTGCTTCCACAGATACGCAGTATTTT.

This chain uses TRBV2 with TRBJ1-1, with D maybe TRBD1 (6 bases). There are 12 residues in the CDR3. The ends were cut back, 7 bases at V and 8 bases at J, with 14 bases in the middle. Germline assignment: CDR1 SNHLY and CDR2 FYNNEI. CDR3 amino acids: CASKTGLGEAFF. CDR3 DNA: TGTGCCAGCAAAACAGGGTTGGGGGAAGCTTTCTTT.

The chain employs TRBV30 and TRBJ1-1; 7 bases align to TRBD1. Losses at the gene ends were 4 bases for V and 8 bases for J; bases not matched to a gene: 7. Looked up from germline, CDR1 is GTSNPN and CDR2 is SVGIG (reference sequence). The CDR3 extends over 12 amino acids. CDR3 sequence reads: CAWTRGTAEAFF. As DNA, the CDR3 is TGTGCCTGGACAAGAGGGACAGCAGAAGCTTTCTTT.

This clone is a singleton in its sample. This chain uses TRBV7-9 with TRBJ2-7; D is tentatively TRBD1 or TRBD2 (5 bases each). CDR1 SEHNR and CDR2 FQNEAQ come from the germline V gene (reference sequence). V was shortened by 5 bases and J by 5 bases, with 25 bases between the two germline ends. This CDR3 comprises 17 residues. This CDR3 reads CASSQSIGAVSRDEQYF. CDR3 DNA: TGTGCCAGCAGCCAGTCCATCGGGGCGGTATCTCGGGACGAGCAGTACTTC.

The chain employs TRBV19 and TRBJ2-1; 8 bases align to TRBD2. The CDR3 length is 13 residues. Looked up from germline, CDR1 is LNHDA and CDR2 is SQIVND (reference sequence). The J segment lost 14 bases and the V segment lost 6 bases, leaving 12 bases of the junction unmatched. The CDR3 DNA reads TGTGCCAGTAGGATCCCCCCGGGACTAGGGGAGTTCTTC. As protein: CASRIPPGLGEFF. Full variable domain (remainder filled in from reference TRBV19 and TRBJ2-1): DGGITQSPKYLFRKEGQNVTLSCEQNLNHDAMYWYRQDPGQGLRLIYYSQIVNDFQKGDIAEGYSVSREKKESFPLTVTSAQKNPTAFYLCASRIPPGLGEFFGPGTRLTVL.